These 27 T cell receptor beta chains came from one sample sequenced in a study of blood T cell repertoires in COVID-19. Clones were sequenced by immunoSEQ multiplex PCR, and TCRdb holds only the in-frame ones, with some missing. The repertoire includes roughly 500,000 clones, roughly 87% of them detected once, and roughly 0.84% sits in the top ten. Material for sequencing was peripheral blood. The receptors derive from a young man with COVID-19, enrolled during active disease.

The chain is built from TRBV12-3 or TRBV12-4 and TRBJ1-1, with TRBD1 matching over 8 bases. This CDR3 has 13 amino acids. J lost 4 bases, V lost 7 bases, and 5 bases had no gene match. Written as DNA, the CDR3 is TGTGCCAGCACCACGGACAGGGCCACTGAAGCTTTCTTT. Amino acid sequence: CASTTDRATEAFF.

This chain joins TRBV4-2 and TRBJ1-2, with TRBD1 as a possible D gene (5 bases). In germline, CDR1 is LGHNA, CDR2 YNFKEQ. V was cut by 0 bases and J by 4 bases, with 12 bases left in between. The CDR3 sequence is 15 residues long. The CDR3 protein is CASSQDWQGLYGYTF. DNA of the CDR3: TGTGCCAGCAGCCAAGACTGGCAGGGACTCTATGGCTACACCTTC.

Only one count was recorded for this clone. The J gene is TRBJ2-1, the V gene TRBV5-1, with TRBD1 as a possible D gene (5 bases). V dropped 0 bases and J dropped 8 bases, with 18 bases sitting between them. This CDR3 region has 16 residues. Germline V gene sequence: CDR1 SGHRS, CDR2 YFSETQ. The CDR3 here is CASSLELDTIAYEQFF. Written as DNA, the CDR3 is TGCGCCAGCAGCTTGGAGCTGGACACTATAGCCTATGAGCAGTTCTTC.

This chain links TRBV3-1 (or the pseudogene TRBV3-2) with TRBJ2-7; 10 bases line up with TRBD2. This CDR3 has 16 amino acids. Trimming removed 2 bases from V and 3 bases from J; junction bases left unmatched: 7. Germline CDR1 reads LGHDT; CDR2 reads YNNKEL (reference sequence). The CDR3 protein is CASSQRPGLASYEQYF. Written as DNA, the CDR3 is TGTGCCAGCAGCCAAAGGCCGGGACTAGCGAGCTACGAGCAGTACTTC.

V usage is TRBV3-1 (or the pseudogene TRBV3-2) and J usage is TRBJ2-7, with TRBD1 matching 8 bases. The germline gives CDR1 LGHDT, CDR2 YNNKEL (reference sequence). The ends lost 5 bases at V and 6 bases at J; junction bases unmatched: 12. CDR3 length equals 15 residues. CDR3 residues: CASSNTQDRAVEQYF. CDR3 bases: TGTGCCAGCAGCAATACTCAGGACAGGGCGGTCGAGCAGTACTTC.

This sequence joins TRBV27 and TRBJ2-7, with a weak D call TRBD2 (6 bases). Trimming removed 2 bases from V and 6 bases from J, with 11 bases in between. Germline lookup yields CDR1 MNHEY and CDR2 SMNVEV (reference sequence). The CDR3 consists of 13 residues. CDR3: CASSLAGRGEQYF. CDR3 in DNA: TGTGCCAGCAGTTTAGCAGGGCGGGGCGAGCAGTACTTC.

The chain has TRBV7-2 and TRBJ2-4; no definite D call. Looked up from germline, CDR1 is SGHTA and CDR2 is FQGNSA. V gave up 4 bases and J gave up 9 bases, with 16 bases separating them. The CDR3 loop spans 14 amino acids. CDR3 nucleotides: TGTGCCAGCAGCTCCCTGCTGCCCGCGTTCATTCAGTACTTC. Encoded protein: CASSSLLPAFIQYF.

CDR3 residues: CASSQNRGGETQYF. CDR3 DNA: TGTGCCAGCAGCCAGAACCGGGGGGGGGAGACCCAGTACTTC. This chain connects TRBV3-1 (or the pseudogene TRBV3-2) to TRBJ2-5; 8 nucleotides agree with TRBD2. Germline trimming cut 3 bases from V and 5 bases from J; bases unmatched to any gene: 5. CDR1 and CDR2 (germline): LGHDT, YNNKEL (reference sequence). CDR3 size: 14 residues.

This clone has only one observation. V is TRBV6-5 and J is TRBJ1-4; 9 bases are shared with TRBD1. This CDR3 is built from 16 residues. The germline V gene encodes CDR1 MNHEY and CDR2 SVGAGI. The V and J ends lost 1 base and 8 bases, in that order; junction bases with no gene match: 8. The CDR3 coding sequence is TGTGCCAGCAGTTACTGGCCGGGACAGGGATCGGAAAAACTGTTTTTT. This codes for CASSYWPGQGSEKLFF.

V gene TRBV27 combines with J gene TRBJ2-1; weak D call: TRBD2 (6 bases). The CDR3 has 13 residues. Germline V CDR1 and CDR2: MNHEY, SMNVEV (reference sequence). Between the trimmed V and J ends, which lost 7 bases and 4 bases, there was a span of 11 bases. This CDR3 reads CASMEGIYNEQFF. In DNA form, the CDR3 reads TGTGCCAGCATGGAGGGGATATACAATGAGCAGTTCTTC.

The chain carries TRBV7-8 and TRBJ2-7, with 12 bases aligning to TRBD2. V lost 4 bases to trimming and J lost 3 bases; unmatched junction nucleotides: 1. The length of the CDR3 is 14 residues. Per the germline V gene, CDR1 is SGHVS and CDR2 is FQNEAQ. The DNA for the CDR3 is TGTGCCAGCAGCTCTAGCGGGGGGGTCTACGAGCAGTACTTC. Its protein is CASSSSGGVYEQYF. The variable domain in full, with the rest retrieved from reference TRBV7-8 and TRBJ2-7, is GAGVSQSPRYKVAKRGQDVALRCDPISGHVSLFWYQQALGQGPEFLTYFQNEAQLDKSGLPSDRFFAERPEGSVSTLKIQRTQQEDSAVYLCASSSSGGVYEQYFGPGTRLTVT.

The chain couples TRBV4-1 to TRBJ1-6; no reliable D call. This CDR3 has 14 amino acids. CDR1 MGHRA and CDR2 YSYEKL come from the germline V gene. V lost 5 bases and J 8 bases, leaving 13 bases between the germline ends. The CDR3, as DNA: TGCGCCAGCAGCGAAGGTAGGGAGGATTCACCCCTCCACTTT. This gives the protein CASSEGREDSPLHF.

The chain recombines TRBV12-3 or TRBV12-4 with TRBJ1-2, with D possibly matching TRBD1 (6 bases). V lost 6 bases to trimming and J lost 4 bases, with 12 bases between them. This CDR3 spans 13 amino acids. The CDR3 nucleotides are TGTGCCAGCAGCCAAACAGGGCCCTATGGCTACACCTTC. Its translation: CASSQTGPYGYTF.

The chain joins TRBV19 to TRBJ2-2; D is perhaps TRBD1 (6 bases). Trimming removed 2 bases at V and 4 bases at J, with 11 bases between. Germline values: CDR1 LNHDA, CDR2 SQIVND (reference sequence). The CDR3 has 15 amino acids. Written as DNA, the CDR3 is TGTGCCAGTAGTATAAGGGGGTCCTCCACCGGGGAGCTGTTTTTT. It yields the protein CASSIRGSSTGELFF. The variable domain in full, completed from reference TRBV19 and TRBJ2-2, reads DGGITQSPKYLFRKEGQNVTLSCEQNLNHDAMYWYRQDPGQGLRLIYYSQIVNDFQKGDIAEGYSVSREKKESFPLTVTSAQKNPTAFYLCASSIRGSSTGELFFGEGSRLTVL.

CDR3 nucleotide sequence: TGTGCCAGCAGTGAAGCTACAGTTAACTATGGCTACACCTTC. Translating gives CASSEATVNYGYTF. The rearrangement links TRBV6-1 to TRBJ1-2; no reliable D call. CDR1 and CDR2 from the germline V gene are MNHNS and SASEGT. The length of the CDR3 is 14 residues. Trimming shortened V by 0 bases and J by 1 base, and 6 bases separated the two germline ends.

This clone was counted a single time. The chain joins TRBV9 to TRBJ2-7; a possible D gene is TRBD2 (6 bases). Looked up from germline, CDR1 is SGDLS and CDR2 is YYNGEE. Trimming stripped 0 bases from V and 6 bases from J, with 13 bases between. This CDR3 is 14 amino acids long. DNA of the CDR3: TGTGCCAGCAGCGTAGCTGGGACTGGGAGCGAGCAGTACTTC. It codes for CASSVAGTGSEQYF.

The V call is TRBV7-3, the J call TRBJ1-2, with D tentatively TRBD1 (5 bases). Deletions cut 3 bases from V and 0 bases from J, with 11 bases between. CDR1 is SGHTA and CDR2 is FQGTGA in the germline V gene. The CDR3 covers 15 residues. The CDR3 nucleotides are TGTGCCAGCAGCTTCAGGGTCGAAGCTAACTATGGCTACACCTTC. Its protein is CASSFRVEANYGYTF.

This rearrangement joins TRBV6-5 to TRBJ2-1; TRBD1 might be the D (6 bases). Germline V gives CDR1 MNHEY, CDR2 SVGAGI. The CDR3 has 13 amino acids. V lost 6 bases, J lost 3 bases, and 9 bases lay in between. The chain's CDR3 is CASRMDSYNEQFF. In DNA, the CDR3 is TGTGCCAGCAGAATGGACAGCTACAATGAGCAGTTCTTC.

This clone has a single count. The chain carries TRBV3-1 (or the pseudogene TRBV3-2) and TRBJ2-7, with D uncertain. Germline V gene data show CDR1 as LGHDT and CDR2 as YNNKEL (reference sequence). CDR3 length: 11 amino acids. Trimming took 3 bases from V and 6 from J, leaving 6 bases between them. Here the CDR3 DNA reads TGTGCCAGCAGCCACGCGAGCGAGCAGTACTTC. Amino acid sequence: CASSHASEQYF.

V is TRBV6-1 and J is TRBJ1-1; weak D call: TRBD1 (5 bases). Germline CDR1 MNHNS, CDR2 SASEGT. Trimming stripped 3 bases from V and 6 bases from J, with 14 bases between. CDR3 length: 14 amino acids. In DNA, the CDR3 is TGTGCCAGCAGTGATCATCAGGGAACCCCTGAAGCTTTCTTT. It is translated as CASSDHQGTPEAFF.

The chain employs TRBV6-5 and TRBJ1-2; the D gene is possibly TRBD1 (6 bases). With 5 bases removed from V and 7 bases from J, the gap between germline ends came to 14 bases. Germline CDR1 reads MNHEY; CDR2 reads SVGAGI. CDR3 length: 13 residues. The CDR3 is CASSNAGVGGYTF. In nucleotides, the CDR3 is TGTGCCAGCAGTAACGCAGGGGTCGGTGGCTACACCTTC.

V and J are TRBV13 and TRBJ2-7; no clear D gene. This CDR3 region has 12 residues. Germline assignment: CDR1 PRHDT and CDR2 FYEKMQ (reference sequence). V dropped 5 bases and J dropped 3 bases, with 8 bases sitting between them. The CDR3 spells CASSLRNYEQYF. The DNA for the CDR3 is TGTGCCAGCAGCCTGCGCAACTACGAGCAGTACTTC.

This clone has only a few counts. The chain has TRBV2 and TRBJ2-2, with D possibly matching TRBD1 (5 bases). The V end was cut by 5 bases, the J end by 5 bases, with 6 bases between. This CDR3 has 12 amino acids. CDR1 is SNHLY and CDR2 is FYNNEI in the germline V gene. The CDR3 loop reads CASSRTTGELFF. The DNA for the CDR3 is TGTGCCAGCAGTCGGACAACCGGGGAGCTGTTTTTT.

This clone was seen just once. Here the CDR3 DNA reads TGTGCCAGCAGTGAATCAAGCCCGGCAGGGTATAATTCACCCCTCCACTTT. Amino acid sequence: CASSESSPAGYNSPLHF. V is TRBV2 and J is TRBJ1-6; TRBD1 is a possible D gene (5 bases). The V end lost 2 bases, the J end lost 4 bases, and 15 bases lay between the germline ends. The CDR3 is made up of 17 amino acids. In germline, CDR1 is SNHLY, CDR2 FYNNEI.

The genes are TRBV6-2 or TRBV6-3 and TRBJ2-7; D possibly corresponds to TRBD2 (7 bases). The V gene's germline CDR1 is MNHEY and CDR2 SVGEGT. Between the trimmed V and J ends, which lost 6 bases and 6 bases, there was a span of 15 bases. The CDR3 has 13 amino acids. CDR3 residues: CASSDGGAVEQYF. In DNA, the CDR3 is TGTGCCAGCAGCGATGGGGGGGCGGTCGAGCAGTACTTC.

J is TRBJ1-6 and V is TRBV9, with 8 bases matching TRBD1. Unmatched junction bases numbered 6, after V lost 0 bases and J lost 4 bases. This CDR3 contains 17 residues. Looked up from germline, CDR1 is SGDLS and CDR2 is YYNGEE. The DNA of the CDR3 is TGTGCCAGCAGCGTAGGGTGGGGGACAGGATATAATTCACCCCTCCACTTT. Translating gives CASSVGWGTGYNSPLHF.

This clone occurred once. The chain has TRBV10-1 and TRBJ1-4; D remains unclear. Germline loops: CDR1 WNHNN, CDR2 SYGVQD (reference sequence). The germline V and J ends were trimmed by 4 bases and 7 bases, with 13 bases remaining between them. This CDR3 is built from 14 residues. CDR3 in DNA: TGCGCCAGCAGTGCGGGTGAAGAAGGTGAAAAACTGTTTTTT. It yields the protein CASSAGEEGEKLFF.